One sample yielded the 18 T cell receptor beta chains listed below, sequenced in a study of monozygotic twins with inflammatory bowel disease. TCRdb reworked the 5' RACE reads into one entry per CDR3 protein, no DNA. Here the sample table reports a few hundred thousand distinct CDR3 sequences. Sequenced sample: blood. These receptors all stem from a human donor with ulcerative colitis or Crohn's disease, or a healthy co-twin of an affected twin (not recorded which).

The gene calls are TRBV20-1 and TRBJ1-5. Germline values: CDR1 DFQATT, CDR2 SNEGSKA (reference sequence). This CDR3 is 19 amino acids long. The CDR3 loop is CSAYDISGGTSPRNQPQHF.

This CDR3 is CASTPEGAGDNSPLHF. V and J are TRBV5-1 and TRBJ1-6; absent DNA, TCRdb's TRBD1 call cannot be checked. CDR1 SGHRS and CDR2 YFSETQ come from the germline V gene. The CDR3 consists of 16 residues.

The CDR3 sequence: CASSHRRDYEQYF. The chain is built from TRBV27 and TRBJ2-7; TCRdb reports TRBD2, a call that lacks DNA to check it against. Germline CDR1 is MNHEY and CDR2 is SMNVEV (reference sequence). The CDR3 is 13 amino acids.

V usage is TRBV5-1 and J usage is TRBJ2-1; TCRdb reports TRBD1, a call that lacks DNA to check it against. CDR3 length: 16 residues. Per germline, CDR1 SGHRS and CDR2 YFSETQ. CDR3: CASSRPGQGGYNEQFF.

This chain uses TRBV3-1 with TRBJ1-1; TCRdb's D call of TRBD1 is untestable without DNA. CDR3 length equals 16 residues. Looked up from germline, CDR1 is LGHDT and CDR2 is YNNKEL (reference sequence). CDR3 loop: CASSPKTGSRGTEAFF.

V gene TRBV5-1 combines with J gene TRBJ1-1; without DNA, the TCRdb call of TRBD1 cannot be checked. This CDR3 spans 15 amino acids. From germline, CDR1 is SGHRS and CDR2 YFSETQ. CDR3 residues: CASSLVQGARTEAFF.

The J gene is TRBJ2-1, the V gene TRBV5-1; no DNA is available, so the TRBD2 call from TCRdb remains unchecked. The V gene's germline CDR1 is SGHRS and CDR2 YFSETQ. This CDR3 is 16 amino acids long. CDR3 sequence reads: CASSTYLAGGINEQFF.

The chain has TRBV7-2 and TRBJ2-1; TCRdb's assignment of TRBD1 cannot be checked, as there is no DNA. Germline V CDR1 and CDR2: SGHTA, FQGNSA. The CDR3 extends over 15 amino acids. The CDR3: CASSLSRSSYNEQFF.

V is TRBV20-1 and J is TRBJ1-2; without DNA, the TCRdb call of TRBD1 cannot be checked. CDR1 is DFQATT, CDR2 SNEGSKA, per germline (reference sequence). The CDR3 contains 14 residues. CDR3 sequence: CSARERGGSYGYTF.

The V call is TRBV7-3, the J call TRBJ1-6; TCRdb picks TRBD1, but there is no DNA to check that call. The CDR3 contains 15 residues. CDR1 SGHTA and CDR2 FQGTGA come from the germline V gene. CDR3 residues: CASSPFGTLNSPLHF.

The chain carries TRBV5-6 and TRBJ2-7; lacking DNA, the TRBD1 call made by TCRdb goes unchecked. There are 11 residues in the CDR3. The germline gives CDR1 SGHDT, CDR2 YYEEEE. CDR3 sequence: CASSARREQYF.

The CDR3 spells CASSLQWGSSTEAFF. This sequence joins TRBV5-5 and TRBJ1-1. The CDR3 consists of 15 residues. CDR1 SGHKS and CDR2 YYEKEE come from the germline V gene (reference sequence).

The chain employs TRBV15 and TRBJ2-3; TCRdb designates TRBD1, a call that cannot be tested without DNA. Germline V lookup: CDR1 LNHNV, CDR2 YYDKDF (reference sequence). The CDR3 runs to 15 residues. The CDR3 region is CATSRGGQSTDTQYF. Complete variable domain (other parts from reference TRBV15 and TRBJ2-3): DAMVIQNPRYQVTQFGKPVTLSCSQTLNHNVMYWYQQKSSQAPKLLFHYYDKDFNNEADTPDNFQSRRPNTSFCFLDIRSPGLGDTAMYLCATSRGGQSTDTQYFGPGTRLTVL.

The chain combines TRBV21-1 with TRBJ2-2. TRBV21-1 has pseudogene status. The CDR3 loop spans 15 amino acids. This CDR3 reads CASRGPKSNTGELFF.

The chain is built from TRBV5-1 and TRBJ1-2; TCRdb lists TRBD1, though no DNA is available to test this call. The CDR3 consists of 17 residues. From germline, CDR1 is SGHRS and CDR2 YFSETQ. The CDR3 region is CASRNRTGATFNYGYTF.

This chain links TRBV18 with TRBJ1-5; checking the TCRdb D call of TRBD1 is not possible without DNA. The germline V gene encodes CDR1 KGHSH and CDR2 LQKENI. The CDR3 length is 16 residues. The CDR3 here is CASSPSGDRVRQPQHF.

The chain uses TRBV27 and TRBJ2-1. Looked up from germline, CDR1 is MNHEY and CDR2 is SMNVEV (reference sequence). There are 11 residues in the CDR3. The chain's CDR3 is CASRNYNEQFF.

The rearrangement links TRBV7-9 to TRBJ1-1; TCRdb's assignment of TRBD1 cannot be checked, as there is no DNA. The CDR3 extends over 13 amino acids. CDR1 SEHNR and CDR2 FQNEAQ come from the germline V gene (reference sequence). CDR3 amino acids: CASSFSRGAGAFF. The whole variable domain, filled in from reference TRBV7-9 and TRBJ1-1, reads DTGVSQNPRHKITKRGQNVTFRCDPISEHNRLYWYRQTLGQGPEFLTYFQNEAQLEKSRLLSDRFSAERPKGSFSTLEIQRTEQGDSAMYLCASSFSRGAGAFFGQGTRLTVV.